These 9 T cell receptor beta chains came from one sample sequenced in a study of cytomegalovirus exposure and HLA in healthy donors. With 60 Vbeta and 13 Jbeta primers, the PCR was carried out. Profiled with immunoSEQ multiplex PCR; TCRdb holds only in-frame clones, not every one. The data hold 150,000 to 200,000 clones, with roughly 70% observed a single time. The specimen sequenced was PBMCs. These receptors all stem from a girl under 18 in good health and CMV-seronegative.

The chain is built from TRBV10-2 and TRBJ1-2, with TRBD1 matching 7 bases. Unmatched junction bases numbered 5, after V lost 6 bases and J lost 4 bases. This CDR3 is built from 13 residues. Germline V gene lookup returns CDR1 WSHSY and CDR2 SAAADI. The CDR3 protein is CASSPQGSYGYTF. CDR3 DNA sequence: TGCGCCAGCAGCCCACAGGGGAGCTATGGCTACACCTTC.

This clone was found a few times. The V call is TRBV6-5, the J call TRBJ1-3; D call uncertain. This CDR3 spans 11 amino acids. V was pared by 7 bases and J by 5 bases, with 6 bases between. Germline V CDR1 and CDR2: MNHEY, SVGAGI. The CDR3 DNA reads TGTGCCAGCATTGTAAGAAACACCATATATTTT. Translated: CASIVRNTIYF.

CDR3 DNA: TGTGCCAGCAGTGACAGGGGGCGCTCCTATAATTCACCCCTCCACTTT. Translated: CASSDRGRSYNSPLHF. The chain joins TRBV2 to TRBJ1-6, with 8 nucleotides matching TRBD1. This CDR3 region has 16 residues. J gave up 0 bases and V 3 bases, and 1 base lay outside the gene matches. CDR1 and CDR2 (germline): SNHLY, FYNNEI.

This chain links TRBV6-5 with TRBJ2-7, with D unclear. Germline V lookup: CDR1 MNHEY, CDR2 SVGAGI. The CDR3 consists of 11 residues. Trimming pared 2 bases from V and 7 bases from J, leaving 6 bases between. The CDR3 DNA sequence: TGTGCCAGCAGTTACAATCGGGAGCAGTACTTC. Its translation is CASSYNREQYF.

The genes are TRBV5-1 and TRBJ2-1, with D perhaps matching TRBD2 (5 bases). This CDR3 spans 15 amino acids. V was shortened by 9 bases and J by 6 bases, with 22 bases between the two germline ends. From germline, CDR1 is SGHRS and CDR2 YFSETQ. Written as DNA, the CDR3 is TGCGCCACCTCCCGGGATGTAGGGATCATCAATGAGCAGTTCTTC. Amino acids: CATSRDVGIINEQFF.

The rearrangement uses TRBV6-1 and TRBJ2-1; perhaps TRBD1 as D (5 bases). V lost 4 bases and J 0 bases, leaving 10 bases between the germline ends. Germline CDR1 MNHNS, CDR2 SASEGT. This CDR3 has 15 residues. Written as DNA, the CDR3 is TGTGCCAGCAGTGGGTCAGGGATCTCCTACAATGAGCAGTTCTTC. It encodes CASSGSGISYNEQFF.

The V call is TRBV6-6, the J call TRBJ1-5; D remains ambiguous. The germline gives CDR1 MNHNY, CDR2 SVGAGI (reference sequence). This CDR3 contains 15 residues. The V and J ends lost 5 bases and 0 bases respectively, with 11 bases between them. The CDR3 nucleotides read TGTGCCAGCAGTCTGACACAAAATAGCAATCAGCCCCAGCATTTT. Its protein product is CASSLTQNSNQPQHF.

The chain combines TRBV5-1 with TRBJ2-2; D may be TRBD1 (5 bases). The CDR3 has 16 amino acids. Trimming stripped 0 bases from V and 1 base from J, with 10 bases between. Looked up from germline, CDR1 is SGHRS and CDR2 is YFSETQ. CDR3 region: CASSLDQGGNTGELFF. In DNA, the CDR3 is TGCGCCAGCAGCTTGGACCAGGGTGGGAACACCGGGGAGCTGTTTTTT.

This clone was picked up a small number of times. This chain joins TRBV9 and TRBJ1-2; 12 bases fit TRBD1. Germline V gene lookup returns CDR1 SGDLS and CDR2 YYNGEE. The CDR3 runs to 15 residues. J lost 7 bases, V lost 0 bases, and 4 bases had no gene match. CDR3 DNA: TGTGCCAGCAGCGTAGCAGGGACAGGGGGCCTTGGCTACACCTTC. This codes for CASSVAGTGGLGYTF.